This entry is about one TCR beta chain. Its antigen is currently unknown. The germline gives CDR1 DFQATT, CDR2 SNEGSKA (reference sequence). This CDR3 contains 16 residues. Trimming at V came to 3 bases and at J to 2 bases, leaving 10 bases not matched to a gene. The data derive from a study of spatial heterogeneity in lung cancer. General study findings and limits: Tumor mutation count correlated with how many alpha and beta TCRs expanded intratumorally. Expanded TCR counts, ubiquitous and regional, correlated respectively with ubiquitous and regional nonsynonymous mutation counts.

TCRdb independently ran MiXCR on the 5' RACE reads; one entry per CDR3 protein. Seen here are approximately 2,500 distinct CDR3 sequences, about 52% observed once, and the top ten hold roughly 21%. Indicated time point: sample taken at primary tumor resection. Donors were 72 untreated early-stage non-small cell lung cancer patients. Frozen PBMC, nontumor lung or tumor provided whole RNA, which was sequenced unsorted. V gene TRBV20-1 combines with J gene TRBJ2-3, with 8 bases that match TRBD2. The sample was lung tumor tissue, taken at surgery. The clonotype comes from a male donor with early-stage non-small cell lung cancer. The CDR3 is CSASAPGGGITDTQYF. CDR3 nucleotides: TGCAGTGCTAGTGCCCCGGGCGGGGGGATCACAGATACGCAGTATTTT.